Listed below are T cell receptor beta chains from one sample, sequenced in a study of cytomegalovirus exposure and HLA in healthy donors. Generated by immunoSEQ multiplex PCR, the TCRdb table keeps only in-frame clones and is missing some. This repertoire includes about 88,000 clones. The sequencing input was PBMCs. The source of these receptors is a girl aged 5 to 17 in good health and CMV-seropositive. Each CDR3 is given with its conserved first and last residue. The D gene is left open where the match is weak. A row's size may be missing; if present it is once, few, many or a size class.

TRBV4-2	TRBJ2-4	TRBD2	.	CASSQWSGGRAKNIQYF	TGTGCCAGCAGCCAATGGAGCGGGGGCAGGGCCAAAAACATTCAGTACTTC
TRBV6-6	TRBJ2-3	TRBD1	.	CASSPGQGRTDTQYF	TGTGCCAGCAGTCCGGGACAGGGTCGGACAGATACGCAGTATTTT
TRBV6-6	TRBJ1-5	.	.	CASSYSRRGGDQPQHF	TGTGCCAGCAGTTACTCGAGGAGGGGAGGGGATCAGCCCCAGCATTTT
TRBV7-8	TRBJ1-1	.	large	CASSPLWGPNTEAFF	TGTGCCAGCAGCCCTTTATGGGGCCCGAACACTGAAGCTTTCTTT
TRBV7-3	TRBJ1-2	TRBD1	.	CASSLNPGGTGGYTF	TGTGCCAGCAGCTTAAACCCAGGGGGCACTGGGGGCTACACCTTC
TRBV14	TRBJ1-2	.	.	CASSQGFGYGYTF	TGTGCCAGCAGCCAAGGATTCGGCTATGGCTACACCTTC
TRBV23-1	TRBJ1-1	.	.	CASSQSRVWNTEAFF	TGCGCCAGCAGTCAATCCCGGGTGTGGAACACTGAAGCTTTCTTT
TRBV9	TRBJ1-1	TRBD1	.	CASSPRRTGRDEAFF	TGTGCCAGCAGCCCTAGAAGGACAGGGCGGGATGAAGCTTTCTTT
TRBV29-1	TRBJ2-1	.	.	CSAGDSFYNEQFF	TGCAGCGCGGGGGACTCTTTCTACAATGAGCAGTTCTTC
TRBV11-3	TRBJ1-2	.	.	CASSLDFYGYTF	TGTGCCAGCAGCTTAGACTTCTATGGCTACACCTTC
TRBV28	TRBJ2-5	.	.	CASRPEGGQPQETQYF	TGTGCCAGCAGACCCGAGGGTGGACAGCCACAAGAGACCCAGTACTTC
TRBV6-5	TRBJ1-5	TRBD1	.	CASRSRDRVHF	TGTGCCAGCCGAAGCCGGGACAGGGTGCATTTT
TRBV7-6	TRBJ1-5	TRBD1	.	CASSPRQGANQPQHF	TGTGCCAGCAGCCCTCGACAGGGGGCTAATCAGCCCCAGCATTTT
TRBV6-4	TRBJ1-5	.	.	CASSPGAHQPQHF	TGTGCCAGCAGTCCAGGGGCCCATCAGCCCCAGCATTTT
TRBV4-2	TRBJ2-5	TRBD2	.	CASTQLAGAGETQYF	TGTGCCAGCACCCAACTAGCGGGGGCTGGGGAGACCCAGTACTTC
TRBV6-1	TRBJ2-2	TRBD1	.	CASPGQKNTGELFF	TGTGCCAGCCCGGGACAGAAGAACACCGGGGAGCTGTTTTTT
TRBV18	TRBJ2-5	TRBD2	.	CASSPPSTAGGHETQYF	TGTGCCAGCTCACCACCCTCTACAGCGGGGGGGCACGAGACCCAGTACTTC
TRBV27	TRBJ2-7	TRBD1	.	CASSYGTGDYEQYF	TGTGCCAGCAGTTATGGGACAGGGGACTACGAGCAGTACTTC
TRBV6-5	TRBJ2-2	.	.	CASSSTGNTGELFF	TGTGCCAGCAGTTCGACAGGGAACACCGGGGAGCTGTTTTTT
TRBV19	TRBJ1-3	TRBD1	.	CASSYSGTGARTGNTIYF	TGTGCCAGTAGTTACTCCGGGACAGGGGCTCGAACTGGAAACACCATATATTTT
TRBV7-2	TRBJ2-3	TRBD2	.	CASSLRLAGGYTDTQYF	TGTGCCAGCAGCCTTCGACTAGCGGGGGGATACACAGATACGCAGTATTTT
TRBV21-1	TRBJ2-6	.	.	CASSKGSRDWRSGANVLTF	TGTGCCAGCAGCAAAGGGTCAAGGGACTGGCGCTCTGGGGCCAACGTCCTGACTTTC
TRBV7-2	TRBJ2-3	.	.	CASSLVAGKGTDTQYF	TGTGCCAGCAGCTTAGTGGCGGGGAAGGGCACAGATACGCAGTATTTT
TRBV11-3	TRBJ2-1	.	.	CASSLDQKGLYNEQFF	TGTGCCAGCAGCTTAGATCAGAAGGGGCTCTACAATGAGCAGTTCTTC
TRBV7-2	TRBJ2-5	TRBD2	.	CASSTSGGAGETQYF	TGTGCCAGCAGCACCAGCGGGGGGGCCGGGGAGACCCAGTACTTC
TRBV15	TRBJ2-5	.	.	CATRRGGETQYF	TGTGCCACCAGAAGAGGAGGGGAGACCCAGTACTTC
TRBV5-4	TRBJ1-6	.	.	CASSINNSPLHF	TGTGCCAGCAGCATCAATAATTCACCCCTCCACTTT
TRBV10-3	TRBJ1-5	.	.	CASQGTHSNQPQHF	TGTGCCTCGCAGGGGACCCATAGCAATCAGCCCCAGCATTTT